This T cell receptor (beta chain) was found in a study of T cells in Graves' hyperthyroidism and ophthalmopathy. In the study overall: Peripheral blood sampling occurred at initial diagnosis, before any treatment.

The CDR3 contains 13 residues. V was shortened by 0 bases and J by 5 bases, with 5 bases between the two germline ends. Amplification of TCR beta CDR3 regions was performed using RNA transcripts as template. TCR CDR3 regions were first amplified by RT-PCR with HTBI primers. MiXCR, applied by TCRdb to the multiplex PCR reads, yields one record per CDR3 protein. The table has 750,000 to 950,000 distinct CDR3 sequences, 35% to 45% seen once. Concerning this clonotype: Its cognate antigen is unknown.

Study-wide results and limits: Blood also carried most thyroid clonotypes expanded above 0.001.

The clonotype comes from a man between 18 and 35 years old with Graves' hyperthyroidism. The chain combines TRBV12-3 or TRBV12-4 with TRBJ1-5; D remains ambiguous. Sequences were obtained from blood. CDR3 bases: TGTGCCAGCAGTTTAGCTTTAGATCAGCCCCAGCATTTT. Translating gives CASSLALDQPQHF.